This passage covers 19 T cell receptor beta chains from one sample sequenced in a study of shared clonotypes between healthy human individuals (dated by TCRdb to 2018 to 2021). The library came from the immunoSEQ multiplex PCR assay. In its TCRdb copy, this immuneACCESS table keeps in-frame sequences only and misses some clones. Where compared with another copy, unresolved V genes explain less than half of these, and the others have no known cause. The sample table records about 710,000 clones; 55% to 85% of these occur just once. The ten largest clones represent around 2% of the sample. The sample consisted of memory CD4+ T cells sorted from blood. Reading the label with the study, this specimen's cell subset or site is: CD45RA-negative fraction. Receptors originate from a woman in her 30s in good health.

The CDR3 DNA reads as TGTGCCAGTAGGACCATCGGGACTAGCGCCCACGAGCAGTACTTC. This translates into CASRTIGTSAHEQYF. The chain couples TRBV19 to TRBJ2-7; 10 nucleotides agree with TRBD2. V trimming: 6 bases; J trimming: 5 bases; junction bases outside the gene matches: 10. CDR1 and CDR2 from the germline V gene are LNHDA and SQIVND (reference sequence). CDR3 length: 15 amino acids.

In DNA, the CDR3 is TGTGCCAGCAGTTTCCCCGACAGGGCGGGGGGCACTGAAGCTTTCTTT. This codes for CASSFPDRAGGTEAFF. The rearrangement joins TRBV28 to TRBJ1-1; 7 nucleotides line up with TRBD1. CDR1 and CDR2 from the germline V gene are MDHEN and SYDVKM. The CDR3 totals 16 residues. V gave up 3 bases and J gave up 4 bases; unmatched junction bases: 11.

This clone was detected many times. This chain connects TRBV6-5 to TRBJ2-7, with D tentatively TRBD1 or TRBD2 (5 bases each). CDR1 and CDR2 from the germline V gene are MNHEY and SVGAGI. The V end lost 6 bases, the J end lost 2 bases, and 17 bases lay between the germline ends. CDR3 size: 15 residues. The CDR3 sequence is CASSLTGSGPYEQYF. In nucleotides, the CDR3 is TGTGCCAGCAGCCTAACGGGGTCGGGACCCTACGAGCAGTACTTC.

This sequence joins TRBV5-6 and TRBJ2-5; D is tentatively TRBD1 or TRBD2 (5 bases each). The CDR3 is 17 residues long. The germline gives CDR1 SGHDT, CDR2 YYEEEE. Trimming removed 2 bases at V and 3 bases at J, with 20 bases between. DNA for the CDR3: TGTGCCAGCAGCTTTATCCGGGACGGCAAAATAAAAGAGACCCAGTACTTC. The encoded protein is CASSFIRDGKIKETQYF.

This clone has at least ten counts. The chain combines TRBV7-9 with TRBJ1-1; 8 nucleotides match TRBD1. CDR3 size: 17 residues. Germline assignment: CDR1 SEHNR and CDR2 FQNEAQ (reference sequence). Trimming at V came to 1 base and at J to 3 bases, leaving 10 bases not matched to a gene. The CDR3 DNA reads TGTGCCAGCAGCTTAGGTCAGGGGGCGAGGTTGGACACTGAAGCTTTCTTT. This encodes CASSLGQGARLDTEAFF.

This chain connects TRBV28 to TRBJ1-2; 9 bases align to TRBD1. The CDR3 consists of 14 residues. The V segment lost 4 bases and the J segment 8 bases; nucleotides outside the gene matches: 8. CDR1 and CDR2 (germline): MDHEN, SYDVKM. For the CDR3, the DNA is TGTGCCAGCAGTTCGGGACAGGGTCATAGGGGCTACACCTTC. This gives the protein CASSSGQGHRGYTF.

J is TRBJ1-2 and V is TRBV6-6, with 7 bases lining up with TRBD1. Germline V gene data show CDR1 as MNHNY and CDR2 as SVGAGI (reference sequence). There are 14 residues in the CDR3. Trimming cost V 9 bases and J 1 base; bases outside gene matches: 8. CDR3 amino acids: CASRGGQNNYGYTF. CDR3 nucleotides: TGTGCCAGTAGGGGGGGACAGAATAACTATGGCTACACCTTC.

The rearrangement uses TRBV5-4 and TRBJ2-5, with TRBD2 identical over 11 bases. This CDR3 spans 16 amino acids. The V and J ends lost 0 bases and 4 bases, in that order; junction bases with no gene match: 5. Germline loops: CDR1 SGHNT, CDR2 YYREEE (reference sequence). The CDR3 sequence is CASSLGLAGLRETQYF. CDR3 DNA: TGTGCCAGCAGCTTGGGACTAGCGGGACTTAGAGAGACCCAGTACTTC. Full variable domain (rest looked up from reference TRBV5-4 and TRBJ2-5): ETGVTQSPTHLIKTRGQQVTLRCSSQSGHNTVSWYQQALGQGPQFIFQYYREEENGRGNFPPRFSGLQFPNYSSELNVNALELDDSALYLCASSLGLAGLRETQYFGPGTRLLVL.

The chain uses TRBV6-6 and TRBJ2-1, with 8 bases matching TRBD1. V was clipped by 6 bases and J by 6 bases; unmatched bases: 7. The CDR3 covers 14 residues. Per germline, CDR1 MNHNY and CDR2 SVGAGI (reference sequence). The CDR3 spells CASRKDRVPNEQFF. In DNA form, the CDR3 reads TGTGCCAGCAGAAAGGACAGGGTCCCCAATGAGCAGTTCTTC.

A remark on this clone: Compared with germline, one end of the junction differs, possibly owing to a read error. The rearrangement uses TRBV5-1 and TRBJ2-5; D tentatively fits TRBD1 or TRBD2 (5 bases each). The CDR3 runs 13 residues. Germline V CDR1 and CDR2: SGHRS, YFSETQ. CDR3 bases: TGCGCCAGCAGCTTGTACTTAAGCCGGGACCCTCACTTC. Protein: CASSLYLSRDPHF.

The rearrangement uses TRBV10-3 and TRBJ2-1, with 7 bases lining up with TRBD1. The CDR3 totals 14 residues. V dropped 10 bases and J dropped 8; count of bases not matched to a gene: 14. Per germline, CDR1 ENHRY and CDR2 SYGVKD. This chain's CDR3 is CATCPHDRVDEQFF. As DNA, the CDR3 is TGTGCCACCTGCCCCCACGACAGGGTAGATGAGCAGTTCTTC.

Regarding this clone: This sequence is one base from a far larger clone and is likely a read error. The same CDR3 also results from other DNA sequences found in this sample. The rearrangement uses TRBV28 and TRBJ1-1; D unclear. Trimming left V 6 bases short and J 2 bases short, with 4 bases between. There are 11 residues in the CDR3. In germline, CDR1 is MDHEN, CDR2 SYDVKM. The CDR3 loop reads CASSVNTEAFF. The CDR3 nucleotides are TGTGCCAGCAGCGTTAACACTGAAGCTTTCTTT.

A word on this clone: Other DNA sequences in this sample translate to the same CDR3. The rearrangement joins TRBV5-4 to TRBJ2-7; possibly TRBD1 or TRBD2 for D (6 bases each). From germline, CDR1 is SGHNT and CDR2 YYREEE (reference sequence). This CDR3 comprises 15 residues. V lost 3 bases, J lost 0 bases, and 13 bases lay in between. CDR3 in amino acids: CASSSGGQSSYEQYF. Written as DNA, the CDR3 is TGTGCCAGCAGCTCCGGGGGACAAAGCTCCTACGAGCAGTACTTC.

This rearrangement joins TRBV7-9 to TRBJ2-5; D perhaps matches TRBD1 (6 bases). The CDR3 has 13 amino acids. Germline V lookup: CDR1 SEHNR, CDR2 FQNEAQ (reference sequence). The V end was cut by 5 bases, the J end by 4 bases, with 11 bases between. In DNA, the CDR3 is TGTGCCAGCAGCCCCAGCAGGGGAGAGACCCAGTACTTC. It translates to CASSPSRGETQYF. Using reference TRBV7-9 and TRBJ2-5 for the parts outside the CDR3, the full variable domain is DTGVSQNPRHKITKRGQNVTFRCDPISEHNRLYWYRQTLGQGPEFLTYFQNEAQLEKSRLLSDRFSAERPKGSFSTLEIQRTEQGDSAMYLCASSPSRGETQYFGPGTRLLVL.

This chain connects TRBV11-2 to TRBJ2-2; 9 positions match TRBD2. CDR3 length: 15 residues. J was trimmed by 4 bases and V by 6 bases; bases with no gene match: 6. The V gene's germline CDR1 is SGHAT and CDR2 FQNNGV. CDR3 coding DNA: TGTGCCAGCAGGAGACCGGGACTAGCCACCGGGGAGCTGTTTTTT. Residues: CASRRPGLATGELFF.

The rearrangement joins TRBV7-9 to TRBJ1-5, with TRBD1 identical over 8 bases. The trim removed 6 bases at V and 2 bases at J, leaving 9 bases unmatched. The germline gives CDR1 SEHNR, CDR2 FQNEAQ (reference sequence). The CDR3 covers 16 residues. CDR3: CASSRGQGGGNQPQHF. The CDR3 DNA sequence: TGTGCCAGCAGTCGTGGACAGGGCGGTGGCAATCAGCCCCAGCATTTT.

This chain joins TRBV6-6 and TRBJ2-7; D is undetermined. V was pared by 4 bases and J by 2 bases, with 15 bases between. Germline lookup yields CDR1 MNHNY and CDR2 SVGAGI (reference sequence). This CDR3 spans 15 amino acids. CDR3 DNA sequence: TGTGCCAGCAGTTGGTCGGCGGATACGCCCTACGAGCAGTACTTC. It yields the protein CASSWSADTPYEQYF.

The chain has TRBV6-5 and TRBJ1-5, with 7 bases aligning to TRBD1. CDR1 and CDR2 (germline): MNHEY, SVGAGI. Trimming at V came to 2 bases and at J to 5 bases, leaving 3 bases not matched to a gene. The CDR3 runs to 14 residues. CDR3 protein: CASSYDRVDQPQHF. The DNA for the CDR3 is TGTGCCAGCAGTTACGACAGGGTGGATCAGCCCCAGCATTTT.

About this clone itself: Other DNA sequences in this specimen translate into the identical CDR3. The V and J genes are TRBV7-9 and TRBJ2-3, with D unclear. Per germline, CDR1 SEHNR and CDR2 FQNEAQ (reference sequence). This CDR3 contains 11 residues. Trimming removed 4 bases from V and 2 bases from J, with 1 base in between. The CDR3 nucleotides read TGTGCCAGCAGCTCCACAGATACGCAGTATTTT. Encoded protein: CASSSTDTQYF. Based on the CDR3 plus reference TRBV7-9 and TRBJ2-3, the full variable domain is DTGVSQNPRHKITKRGQNVTFRCDPISEHNRLYWYRQTLGQGPEFLTYFQNEAQLEKSRLLSDRFSAERPKGSFSTLEIQRTEQGDSAMYLCASSSTDTQYFGPGTRLTVL.